Sequencing of this TCR beta chain was carried out in a study of T cells in Graves' hyperthyroidism and ophthalmopathy. There were TCR beta CDR3 regions amplified from RNA transcripts. The TCR CDR3 first-round RT-PCR relied on the HTBI primer set. TCRdb re-called the multiplex PCR reads with MiXCR, one entry per CDR3 protein. Seen here are roughly 700,000 distinct CDR3 sequences, about 15% observed once, and the top ten hold roughly 10%. Exclusion of patients followed from uncontrolled infection, other autoimmune disease, pregnancy or lactation. The sample taken for sequencing was blood. The receptor was derived from a young woman with Graves' hyperthyroidism.

The CDR3 loop reads CASSFAPNQETQYF. CDR3 nucleotides: TGCGCCAGCAGCTTCGCGCCAAACCAAGAGACCCAGTACTTC. The V and J genes are TRBV5-1 and TRBJ2-5, with D uncertain. This CDR3 has 14 amino acids. Germline CDR1 reads SGHRS; CDR2 reads YFSETQ. V lost 2 bases and J lost 0, with 8 bases in between.